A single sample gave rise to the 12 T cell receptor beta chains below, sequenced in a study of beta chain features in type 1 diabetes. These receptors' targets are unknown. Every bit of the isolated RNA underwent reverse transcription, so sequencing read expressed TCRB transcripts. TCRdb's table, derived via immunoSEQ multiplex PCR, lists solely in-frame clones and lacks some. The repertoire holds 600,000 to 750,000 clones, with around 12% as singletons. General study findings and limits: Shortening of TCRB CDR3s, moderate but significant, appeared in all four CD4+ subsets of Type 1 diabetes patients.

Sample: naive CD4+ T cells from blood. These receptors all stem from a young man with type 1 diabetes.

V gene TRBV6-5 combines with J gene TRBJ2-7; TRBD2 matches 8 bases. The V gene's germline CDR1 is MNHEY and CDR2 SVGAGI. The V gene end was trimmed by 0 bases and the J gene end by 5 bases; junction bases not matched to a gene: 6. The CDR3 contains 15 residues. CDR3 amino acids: CASSYSSPGGHEQYF. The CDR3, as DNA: TGTGCCAGCAGTTACTCGTCTCCGGGGGGGCACGAGCAGTACTTC.

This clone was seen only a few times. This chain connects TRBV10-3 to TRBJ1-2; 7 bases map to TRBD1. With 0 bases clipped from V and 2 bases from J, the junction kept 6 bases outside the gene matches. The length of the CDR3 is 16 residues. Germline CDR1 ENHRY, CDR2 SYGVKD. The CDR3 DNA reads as TGTGCCATCAGTGAGTCTATCAAACAGGGGAACTATGGCTACACCTTC. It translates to CAISESIKQGNYGYTF.

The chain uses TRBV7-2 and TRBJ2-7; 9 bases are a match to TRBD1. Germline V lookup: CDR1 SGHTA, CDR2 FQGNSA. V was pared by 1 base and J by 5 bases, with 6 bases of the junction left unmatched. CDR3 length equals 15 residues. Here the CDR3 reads CASSLVLTGGDEQYF. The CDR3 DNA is TGTGCCAGCAGCTTAGTTTTGACAGGGGGGGACGAGCAGTACTTC.

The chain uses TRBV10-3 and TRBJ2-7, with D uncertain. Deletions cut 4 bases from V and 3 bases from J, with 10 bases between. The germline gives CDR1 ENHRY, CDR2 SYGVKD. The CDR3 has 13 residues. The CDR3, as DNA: TGTGCCATCAGTGCCTCCGAGCTCTACGAGCAGTACTTC. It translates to CAISASELYEQYF.

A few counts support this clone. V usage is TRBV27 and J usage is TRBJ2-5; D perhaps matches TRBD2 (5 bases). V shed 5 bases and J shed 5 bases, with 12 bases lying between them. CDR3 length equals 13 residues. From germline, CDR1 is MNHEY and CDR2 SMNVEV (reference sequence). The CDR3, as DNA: TGTGCCAGCAGTCTAACACCGGGGGAGACCCAGTACTTC. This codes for CASSLTPGETQYF.

The CDR3 sequence: CASRDPRGVQDTQYF. In DNA form, the CDR3 reads TGTGCCAGCAGGGATCCGCGGGGGGTGCAAGATACGCAGTATTTT. The V gene is TRBV27, the J gene TRBJ2-3; 8 bases are shared with TRBD2. V trimming: 6 bases; J trimming: 5 bases; junction bases outside the gene matches: 10. Germline values: CDR1 MNHEY, CDR2 SMNVEV (reference sequence). The CDR3 is 15 amino acids.

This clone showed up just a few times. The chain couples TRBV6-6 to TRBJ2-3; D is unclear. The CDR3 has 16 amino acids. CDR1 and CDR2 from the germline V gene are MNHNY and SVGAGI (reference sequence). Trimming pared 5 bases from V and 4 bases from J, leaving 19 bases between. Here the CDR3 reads CASSPRTLGRADTQYF. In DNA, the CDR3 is TGTGCCAGCAGTCCCCGAACCCTAGGAAGGGCAGATACGCAGTATTTT.

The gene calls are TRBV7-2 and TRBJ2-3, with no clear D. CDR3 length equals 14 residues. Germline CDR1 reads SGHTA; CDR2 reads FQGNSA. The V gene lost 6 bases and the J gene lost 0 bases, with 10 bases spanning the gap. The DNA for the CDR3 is TGTGCCAGCAGACGGGCCGCGAGCACAGATACGCAGTATTTT. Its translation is CASRRAASTDTQYF.

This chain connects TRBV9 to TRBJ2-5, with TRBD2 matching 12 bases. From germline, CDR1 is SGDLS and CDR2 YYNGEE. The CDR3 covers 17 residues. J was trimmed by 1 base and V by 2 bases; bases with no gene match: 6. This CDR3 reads CASSVGGLAGTQETQYF. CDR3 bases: TGTGCCAGCAGCGTGGGCGGACTAGCGGGGACCCAAGAGACCCAGTACTTC.

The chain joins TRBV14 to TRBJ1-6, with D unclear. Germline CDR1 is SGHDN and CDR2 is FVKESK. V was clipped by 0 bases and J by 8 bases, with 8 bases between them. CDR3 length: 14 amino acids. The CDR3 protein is CASSQDGGHSPLHF. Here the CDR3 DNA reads TGTGCCAGCAGCCAAGATGGAGGGCATTCACCCCTCCACTTT.

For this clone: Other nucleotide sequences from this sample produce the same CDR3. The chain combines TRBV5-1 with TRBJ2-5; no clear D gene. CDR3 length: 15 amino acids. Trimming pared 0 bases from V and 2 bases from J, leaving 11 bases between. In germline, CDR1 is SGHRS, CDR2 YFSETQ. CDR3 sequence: CASSLAGSLQETQYF. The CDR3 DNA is TGCGCCAGCAGCTTGGCAGGTTCCTTACAAGAGACCCAGTACTTC.

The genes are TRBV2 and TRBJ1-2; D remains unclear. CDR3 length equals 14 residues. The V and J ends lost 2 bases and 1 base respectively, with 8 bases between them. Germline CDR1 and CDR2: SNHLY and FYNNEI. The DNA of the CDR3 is TGTGCCAGCAGTGAACGTTCCTTTAACTATGGCTACACCTTC. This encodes CASSERSFNYGYTF.